What follows is one TCR beta chain and its context. The data stem from a study of T cell clones after liver transplantation. Whole-study context: Three of the eight recipients were HCV-positive; the rest had non-autoimmune, non-viral transplant indications.

Germline trimming cut 2 bases from V and 5 bases from J; bases unmatched to any gene: 10. The CDR3 sequence is 16 residues long. CDR1 and CDR2 (germline): SGHAT, FQNNGV. TCRdb's table, derived via immunoSEQ multiplex PCR, lists solely in-frame clones and lacks some. The sample lists under 15,000 clones, roughly four fifths occurring once. The chain carries TRBV11-2 and TRBJ2-5; 8 bases align to TRBD2. Sequences were derived from CD8+ T cells from blood, sampled at the 22-month timepoint. The source of this sequence is a human patient who received a liver transplant. Some T cells may be graft donor cells. The CDR3 nucleotides read TGTGCCAGCAGCTTATGGGCTAGCGGGTTAGGGGAGACCCAGTACTTC. This gives the protein CASSLWASGLGETQYF.